This T cell receptor (beta chain) was captured by sequencing in a study of resident and recirculating memory T cells in vitiligo. Remarks on this clone: The antigen remains unidentified. This specimen includes other DNA sequences encoding the same CDR3.

J lost 0 bases, V lost 2 bases, and 1 base had no gene match. Germline loops: CDR1 SGHRS, CDR2 YFSETQ. This CDR3 has 15 amino acids. Sequenced by immunoSEQ multiplex PCR; TCRdb stores in-frame clones only, minus some. The sample contains about 76,000 clones, about 90% of which appear only once. Study findings and constraints: TCR sequences were not conserved across biopsy sites or patients. No single dominant TCR clone appeared; lesion clonality varied.

Patients had to be free of confetti depigmentation, indicating active vitiligo. No vitiligo treatment was given during the prior three months. V gene TRBV5-1 combines with J gene TRBJ2-3, with 9 bases matching TRBD2. The receptor's source is a male donor with vitiligo. The material sequenced was blood. CDR3 amino acids: CASSLAGGSTDTQYF. CDR3 DNA sequence: TGCGCCAGCAGCTTAGCGGGAGGCAGCACAGATACGCAGTATTTT.